Presented here are 26 T cell receptor beta chains from one specimen sequenced in a study of blood T cell repertoires in COVID-19. Some clones are missing from TCRdb's copy, which holds only in-frame ones; the method was immunoSEQ multiplex PCR. This table holds around 270,000 clones, roughly 80% found once. Sequencing was carried out using peripheral blood. The receptor source for this set is a man aged 55 to 70 with acute or convalescent COVID-19.

The rearrangement joins TRBV7-9 to TRBJ1-2, with 8 bases aligning to TRBD1. From germline, CDR1 is SEHNR and CDR2 FQNEAQ (reference sequence). The V gene end was trimmed by 2 bases and the J gene end by 6 bases; junction bases not matched to a gene: 11. This CDR3 has 16 amino acids. In DNA, the CDR3 is TGTGCCAGCAGCTTACAGGGGGCGAGGTTAGGCCATGGCTACACCTTC. Encoded protein: CASSLQGARLGHGYTF.

Regarding this clone: At one end, the junction sequence differs from germline, possibly due to a read error. The chain carries TRBV7-8 and TRBJ2-7, with 9 bases matching TRBD2. The CDR3 runs to 14 residues. Germline V lookup: CDR1 SGHVS, CDR2 FQNEAQ. CDR3 region: CARSLGGGGNEQYF. CDR3 DNA: TGTGCCCGCAGCTTGGGCGGGGGGGGCAACGAGCAGTACTTC.

The chain couples TRBV6-5 to TRBJ1-6, with D perhaps TRBD1 (6 bases). Trimming removed 10 bases at V and 0 bases at J, with 10 bases between. From germline, CDR1 is MNHEY and CDR2 SVGAGI. The CDR3 extends over 14 amino acids. The CDR3 nucleotides read TGTGCCACTCAGGGGAGCTCCTATAATTCACCCCTCCACTTT. Translated: CATQGSSYNSPLHF.

The chain employs TRBV4-1 and TRBJ2-6; D remains unclear. V lost 0 bases, J lost 4 bases, and 10 bases lay in between. From germline, CDR1 is MGHRA and CDR2 YSYEKL. The CDR3 loop spans 16 amino acids. The CDR3 loop is CASSQERARGANVLTF. The CDR3 DNA is TGCGCCAGCAGCCAAGAGCGTGCTAGGGGGGCCAACGTCCTGACTTTC.

V and J are TRBV5-4 and TRBJ2-7; 8 bases agree with TRBD2. The CDR3 runs to 15 residues. V lost 0 bases and J lost 3; bases outside the gene matches: 5. CDR1 and CDR2 (germline): SGHNT, YYREEE (reference sequence). The CDR3 DNA follows: TGTGCCAGCAGCTTGGCGGGACGGGAGGGCTACGAGCAGTACTTC. This gives the protein CASSLAGREGYEQYF.

J is TRBJ1-2 and V is TRBV6-1, with a possible D match to TRBD1 (6 bases). This CDR3 has 17 amino acids. Germline V lookup: CDR1 MNHNS, CDR2 SASEGT. V lost 1 base and J 8 bases, leaving 23 bases between the germline ends. Here the CDR3 DNA reads TGTGCCAGCAGTGAAGGCCCAGGGTACAGGGAGTTGAGGGGCTACACCTTC. This encodes CASSEGPGYRELRGYTF.

The chain couples TRBV11-3 to TRBJ2-1, with D tentatively TRBD2 (5 bases). The germline V gene encodes CDR1 SGHNT and CDR2 YENEEA. The CDR3 totals 12 residues. V was trimmed by 5 bases and J by 10 bases, leaving 12 bases between them. CDR3 nucleotide sequence: TGTGCCAGCAGCCTGAGATCGGGGGAGCAGTTCTTC. The encoded protein is CASSLRSGEQFF.

The V and J genes are TRBV6-2 or TRBV6-3 and TRBJ1-2, with a tentative D call TRBD1 (6 bases). The CDR3 has 15 amino acids. Trimming cost V 5 bases and J 4 bases, with 17 bases left between them. Germline loops: CDR1 MNHEY, CDR2 SVGEGT. Written as DNA, the CDR3 is TGTGCCAGCAGTCCAACGACAGGCGGGTCCTATGGCTACACCTTC. This codes for CASSPTTGGSYGYTF.

This chain connects TRBV4-1 to TRBJ2-5; D may be TRBD1 (5 bases). V was trimmed by 0 bases and J by 0 bases, leaving 11 bases between them. This CDR3 region has 16 residues. CDR1 and CDR2 from the germline V gene are MGHRA and YSYEKL. CDR3 protein: CASSQDPDTNQETQYF. The CDR3 DNA reads as TGCGCCAGCAGCCAAGATCCGGACACCAACCAAGAGACCCAGTACTTC.

J is TRBJ2-6 and V is TRBV6-2 or TRBV6-3; 9 nucleotides align to TRBD2. Germline CDR1 is MNHEY and CDR2 is SVGEGT. This CDR3 region has 19 residues. Unmatched junction bases numbered 10, after V lost 0 bases and J lost 4 bases. CDR3 loop: CASSYSTLAGPWGANVLTF. CDR3 bases: TGTGCCAGCAGTTACTCGACACTAGCGGGCCCGTGGGGGGCCAACGTCCTGACTTTC.

The chain has TRBV5-1 and TRBJ2-5, with a weak D call TRBD2 (5 bases). The length of the CDR3 is 17 residues. CDR1 is SGHRS and CDR2 is YFSETQ in the germline V gene. The V end lost 0 bases, the J end lost 4 bases, and 19 bases lay between the germline ends. The CDR3 DNA is TGCGCCAGCAGCTTGGTATCCCTTTCGAGACTACGAGAGACCCAGTACTTC. Protein product: CASSLVSLSRLRETQYF.

J is TRBJ2-2 and V is TRBV4-1; D is perhaps TRBD1 (6 bases). Germline lookup yields CDR1 MGHRA and CDR2 YSYEKL. This CDR3 comprises 14 residues. Trimming left V 5 bases short and J 6 bases short, with 13 bases between. CDR3: CASSAAGTSGELFF. CDR3 nucleotide sequence: TGCGCCAGCAGCGCGGCCGGGACATCCGGGGAGCTGTTTTTT.

This clone was counted once. The DNA of the CDR3 is TGCAGTGCTAGAGAGGGGGCGGGCTACACCTTC. It encodes CSAREGAGYTF. The chain combines TRBV20-1 with TRBJ1-2; possible D gene TRBD1, 6 bases. Trimming cost V 0 bases and J 8 bases, with 7 bases left between them. This CDR3 has 11 residues. CDR1 DFQATT and CDR2 SNEGSKA come from the germline V gene (reference sequence).

This clone was counted a few times. The chain recombines TRBV7-9 with TRBJ1-1, with 7 bases aligning to TRBD1. The CDR3 totals 14 residues. V was clipped by 5 bases and J by 5 bases; unmatched bases: 8. Germline CDR1 is SEHNR and CDR2 is FQNEAQ (reference sequence). The CDR3 bases are TGTGCCAGCAGCCCAACAGGGGTATGGACTGAAGCTTTCTTT. It codes for CASSPTGVWTEAFF.

To note about this clone: An end of the junction differs from the germline gene, which may be a read error. Here the CDR3 reads CAGSYSGRSLYTF. CDR3 DNA sequence: TGTGCCGGCAGTTACTCGGGCCGCTCCCTCTACACCTTC. V is TRBV6-5 and J is TRBJ1-2; no reliable D call. Germline values: CDR1 MNHEY, CDR2 SVGAGI. This CDR3 has 13 amino acids.

This clone has only one observation. The gene calls are TRBV6-5 and TRBJ2-3, with 7 bases fitting TRBD1. Germline-derived CDR1 and CDR2 are MNHEY and SVGAGI. CDR3 length: 14 residues. The V and J ends lost 5 bases and 4 bases, in that order; junction bases with no gene match: 6. CDR3 nucleotides: TGTGCCAGCAGTCGGCGACAGGGATCAGATACGCAGTATTTT. Translation: CASSRRQGSDTQYF.

The table lists this clone with a few counts. This chain joins TRBV5-3 and TRBJ1-4; 9 nucleotides agree with TRBD1. TRBV5-3 is annotated as an ORF whose role is uncertain. The CDR3 loop spans 15 amino acids. Losses at the gene ends were 5 bases for V and 7 bases for J; bases not matched to a gene: 9. The CDR3 is CARSCPGQGFEKLFF. As DNA, the CDR3 is TGTGCCAGAAGTTGTCCGGGACAGGGATTTGAAAAACTGTTTTTT.

J is TRBJ1-4 and V is TRBV30; TRBD1 aligns across 8 bases. The V segment lost 3 bases and the J segment 7 bases; nucleotides outside the gene matches: 10. CDR1 is GTSNPN and CDR2 is SVGIG in the germline V gene (reference sequence). CDR3 size: 15 residues. CDR3 bases: TGTGCCTGGAGCCCTCAGACAGGGGTTGTTGAAAAACTGTTTTTT. Residues: CAWSPQTGVVEKLFF.

This chain uses TRBV7-9 with TRBJ1-4, with TRBD1 identical over 7 bases. The V gene's germline CDR1 is SEHNR and CDR2 FQNEAQ (reference sequence). The ends lost 7 bases at V and 0 bases at J; junction bases unmatched: 8. The CDR3 has 16 amino acids. CDR3 loop: CASTQGQPATNEKLFF. The DNA for the CDR3 is TGTGCCAGCACCCAGGGACAGCCTGCAACTAATGAAAAACTGTTTTTT.

The V call is TRBV6-2 or TRBV6-3, the J call TRBJ2-3; tentatively, D is TRBD2 (7 bases). The CDR3 extends over 18 amino acids. V was cut by 3 bases and J by 0 bases, with 19 bases left in between. CDR1 and CDR2 from the germline V gene are MNHEY and SVGEGT. For the CDR3, the DNA is TGTGCCAGCAGTTATAGGGGGGGCCCTACCGTTAGCACAGATACGCAGTATTTT. This codes for CASSYRGGPTVSTDTQYF.

The chain uses TRBV27 and TRBJ1-1; possible D gene TRBD1, 5 bases. V shed 4 bases and J shed 1 base, with 7 bases lying between them. CDR1 MNHEY and CDR2 SMNVEV come from the germline V gene (reference sequence). The CDR3 has 13 amino acids. The CDR3 DNA reads TGTGCCAGCAGTTCCGACAGGAACACTGAAGCTTTCTTT. Its protein product is CASSSDRNTEAFF.

V usage is TRBV4-1 and J usage is TRBJ1-6, with 10 bases aligning to TRBD1. The CDR3 runs to 17 residues. J gave up 4 bases and V 0 bases, and 3 bases lay outside the gene matches. Germline assignment: CDR1 MGHRA and CDR2 YSYEKL. The CDR3 DNA reads TGCGCCAGCAGCCAAGACGGGACAGGGGATTATAATTCACCCCTCCACTTT. It yields the protein CASSQDGTGDYNSPLHF.

The chain recombines TRBV7-8 with TRBJ1-2, with a possible D match to TRBD1 (6 bases). There are 14 residues in the CDR3. Between the trimmed V and J ends, which lost 2 bases and 0 bases, there was a span of 7 bases. Germline V gives CDR1 SGHVS, CDR2 FQNEAQ. CDR3: CASSLRDTNYGYTF. The DNA of the CDR3 is TGTGCCAGCAGCTTACGGGACACTAACTATGGCTACACCTTC.

The chain has TRBV7-9 and TRBJ2-3; 10 bases fit TRBD2. Germline V gives CDR1 SEHNR, CDR2 FQNEAQ (reference sequence). The CDR3 loop spans 16 amino acids. The V gene end was trimmed by 6 bases and the J gene end by 1 base; junction bases not matched to a gene: 7. CDR3 DNA sequence: TGTGCCAGCAGAACCCCCGGACTAGCGGGCACAGATACGCAGTATTTT. Translated: CASRTPGLAGTDTQYF.

V gene TRBV6-2 or TRBV6-3 combines with J gene TRBJ1-2; TRBD1 matches at 7 bases. The CDR3 loop spans 17 amino acids. The germline gives CDR1 MNHEY, CDR2 SVGEGT. Germline trimming cut 2 bases from V and 4 bases from J; bases unmatched to any gene: 13. The CDR3 is CASSYPTKRQGFYGYTF. In DNA, the CDR3 is TGTGCCAGCAGTTACCCTACGAAAAGACAGGGCTTCTATGGCTACACCTTC.

The chain uses TRBV25-1 and TRBJ2-3, with TRBD1 as a possible D gene (6 bases). Trimming pared 1 base from V and 2 bases from J, leaving 7 bases between. The length of the CDR3 is 14 residues. The germline CDR1 and CDR2 sequences are MGHDK and SYGVNS. CDR3 sequence reads: CASSEWDNTDTQYF. For the CDR3, the DNA is TGTGCCAGCAGTGAATGGGACAACACAGATACGCAGTATTTT.